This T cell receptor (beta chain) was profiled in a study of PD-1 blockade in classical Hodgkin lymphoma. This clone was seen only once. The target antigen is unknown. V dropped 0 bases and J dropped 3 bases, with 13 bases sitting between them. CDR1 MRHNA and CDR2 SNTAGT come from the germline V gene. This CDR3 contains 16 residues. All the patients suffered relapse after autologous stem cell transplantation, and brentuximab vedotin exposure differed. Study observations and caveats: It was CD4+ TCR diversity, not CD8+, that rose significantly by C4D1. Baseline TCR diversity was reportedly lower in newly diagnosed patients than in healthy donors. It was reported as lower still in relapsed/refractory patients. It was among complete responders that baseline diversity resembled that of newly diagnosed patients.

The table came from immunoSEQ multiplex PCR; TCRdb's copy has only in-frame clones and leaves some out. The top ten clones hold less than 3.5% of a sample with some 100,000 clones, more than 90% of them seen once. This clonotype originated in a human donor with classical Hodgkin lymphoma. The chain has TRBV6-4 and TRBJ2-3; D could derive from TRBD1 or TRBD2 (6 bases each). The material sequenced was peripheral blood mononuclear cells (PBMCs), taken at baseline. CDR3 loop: CASSDSMGGGTDTQYF. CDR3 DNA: TGTGCCAGCAGTGACTCGATGGGGGGCGGGACAGATACGCAGTATTTT.